A single sample is the source of the 10 T cell receptor beta chains below, sequenced in a study of cytomegalovirus exposure and HLA in healthy donors. The PCR ran on 60 Vbeta and 13 Jbeta primers. Libraries were prepared by immunoSEQ multiplex PCR; TCRdb keeps only in-frame clonotypes and omits some of them. The sample has 130,000 or so clones, 60% to 80% seen once; the top ten hold 1.4% to 1.5%. Sequencing input: PBMCs. The receptors originated from a female donor in good health and CMV-seronegative.

The gene calls are TRBV2 and TRBJ1-4, with D uncertain. V was shortened by 7 bases and J by 8 bases, with 8 bases between the two germline ends. The CDR3 loop spans 11 amino acids. Looked up from germline, CDR1 is SNHLY and CDR2 is FYNNEI. CDR3 in DNA: TGTGCCAGCAATTTACGGGAAAAACTGTTTTTT. Translated: CASNLREKLFF.

The chain links TRBV29-1 to TRBJ1-4; D is uncertain. The CDR3 sequence is 13 residues long. The ends were cut back, 3 bases at V and 5 bases at J, with 10 bases in the middle. Germline CDR1 and CDR2: SQVTM and ANQGSEA. The CDR3 region is CSVEDLSNEKLFF. DNA for the CDR3: TGCAGCGTTGAGGACTTGAGCAATGAAAAACTGTTTTTT.

The chain combines TRBV7-2 with TRBJ2-1, with 8 bases matching TRBD2. This CDR3 has 14 residues. Germline V lookup: CDR1 SGHTA, CDR2 FQGNSA. V dropped 3 bases and J dropped 4; count of bases not matched to a gene: 2. For the CDR3, the DNA is TGTGCCAGCAGCTTCGCGGGGGGTTACAATGAGCAGTTCTTC. This gives the protein CASSFAGGYNEQFF.

J is TRBJ2-5 and V is TRBV4-1; 8 bases match TRBD1. J was trimmed by 2 bases and V by 0 bases; bases with no gene match: 11. The germline gives CDR1 MGHRA, CDR2 YSYEKL. CDR3 length: 18 residues. The CDR3 spells CASSQDRGQGGNQETQYF. The CDR3 DNA reads TGCGCCAGCAGCCAAGATCGAGGACAGGGAGGAAATCAAGAGACCCAGTACTTC.

The rearrangement joins TRBV27 to TRBJ2-7, with 7 bases fitting TRBD1. Germline V gene data show CDR1 as MNHEY and CDR2 as SMNVEV (reference sequence). The CDR3 runs 14 residues. V lost 0 bases to trimming and J lost 1 base; unmatched junction nucleotides: 0. CDR3 region: CASSLSQGSYEQYF. CDR3 in DNA: TGTGCCAGCAGTTTATCACAGGGGTCCTACGAGCAGTACTTC.

This clone has a single count. The rearrangement uses TRBV13 and TRBJ1-6; no clear D gene. V was pared by 3 bases and J by 0 bases, with 12 bases between. The CDR3 spans 17 residues. Looked up from germline, CDR1 is PRHDT and CDR2 is FYEKMQ (reference sequence). The CDR3 sequence is CASSFAGPGSYNSPLHF. The CDR3, as DNA: TGTGCCAGCAGCTTCGCAGGCCCTGGCTCCTATAATTCACCCCTCCACTTT.

The chain has TRBV12-2 and TRBJ2-3; no check of the table's D call, TRBD1, against the DNA was made. TRBV12-2 corresponds to a pseudogene. CDR3 length: 16 residues. The CDR3 is CASRLAGGTGPDTQYF. The CDR3 DNA reads as TGTGCAAGTCGCTTAGCAGGCGGGACAGGGCCAGATACGCAGTATTTT.

The rearrangement uses TRBV7-2 and TRBJ2-7; TRBD1 matches 9 bases. Unmatched junction bases numbered 6, after V lost 1 base and J lost 5 bases. This CDR3 contains 15 residues. Germline V gene data show CDR1 as SGHTA and CDR2 as FQGNSA. CDR3 region: CASSLDRGLYNEQYF. The CDR3 nucleotides are TGTGCCAGCAGCTTAGACAGGGGGCTTTACAACGAGCAGTACTTC.

This clone occurred a few times. This chain uses TRBV27 with TRBJ2-1; 9 bases align to TRBD2. The CDR3 has 16 amino acids. CDR1 is MNHEY and CDR2 is SMNVEV in the germline V gene (reference sequence). V lost 3 bases to trimming and J lost 6 bases; unmatched junction nucleotides: 9. CDR3 amino acids: CASSFGEASGTNEQFF. CDR3 nucleotides: TGTGCCAGCAGTTTTGGGGAGGCTAGCGGGACCAATGAGCAGTTCTTC.

The rearrangement joins TRBV27 to TRBJ2-5, with D unresolved. The J call is uncertain, as TRBJ2-7 better fits the DNA end. Germline V gene sequence: CDR1 MNHEY, CDR2 SMNVEV (reference sequence). The CDR3 spans 13 residues. The CDR3 here is CASSPIGSYEQYF. The CDR3 DNA follows: TGTGCCAGCAGTCCGATCGGGTCCTACGAGCAGTACTTC.